The present entry profiles one T cell receptor beta chain with its context. What it binds is unknown. This sample is part of a study of response to subunit inactivated influenza vaccine. V lost 3 bases, J lost 7 bases, and 7 bases stayed unmatched. CDR1 SNHLY and CDR2 FYNNEI come from the germline V gene. The CDR3 sequence is 15 residues long. TCRdb reanalysed the RT-PCR reads using MiXCR and keeps one entry per CDR3 protein. The sample comprises some 480,000 distinct CDR3 sequences, approximately 10% of which are singletons, and roughly 12% rests with the top ten. Study-level points and caveats: The authors proposed limited new T cell recruitment per seasonal influenza vaccination.

This clonotype originated in a man in his fifties or sixties who received an inactivated influenza vaccine. The sequencing used PBMCs from blood, collected 35 to 45 days after vaccination. This chain connects TRBV2 to TRBJ2-1; 9 bases fit TRBD2. The CDR3 region is CASSDLASGKNEQFF. The CDR3 DNA reads as TGTGCCAGCAGTGATCTGGCTAGCGGGAAGAATGAGCAGTTCTTC.